The clone carrying this T cell receptor (beta chain) has ten or more counts. Unique molecular identifiers tagged the TCRbeta library. From the PCR reads, TCRdb called clonotypes with MiXCR, one entry per CDR3 protein. The sample holds almost 500,000 distinct CDR3 sequences, around 12% seen once. The source of the sample is a study of T-cell reconstitution after alpha-beta-depleted transplantation in children. The CDR3 loop spans 16 amino acids. Germline loops: CDR1 MNHEY, CDR2 SVGAGI. V shed 8 bases, J shed 7 bases, and the junction held 14 bases outside the gene matches. Material: PBMCs from the stem cell graft donor, obtained from the stem cell graft. The rearrangement links TRBV6-5 to TRBJ1-6, with 7 bases matching TRBD1. The sequence derives from a human donor who donated a stem cell graft to a child with combined immunodeficiency. CDR3 sequence reads: CASGILRGTANSPLHF. CDR3 nucleotides: TGTGCCAGCGGAATCCTCCGAGGGACAGCCAATTCACCCCTCCACTTT.